This TCR beta chain derives from a study of post-analysis software for immune sequencing data. Whole-study findings and limits: Controls significantly exceeded multiple sclerosis patients in normalized Chao1 diversity. Controls had lower frequencies than patients of 4 or 5 TRBV segments, which included TRBV5-6, TRBV5-1 and TRBV20-1.

A note on this clonotype: What it binds is unknown.

CDR3 length: 17 amino acids. Trimming stripped 4 bases from V and 2 bases from J, with 19 bases between. The germline V gene encodes CDR1 SGHAT and CDR2 FQNNGV. Unique molecular identifiers were present in the TCR beta cDNA libraries. TCRdb reprocessed the PCR reads via MiXCR and lists one record per CDR3 protein. The table lists 450,000 to 650,000 distinct CDR3 sequences, roughly 47% of them singletons. The rearrangement links TRBV11-2 to TRBJ2-3, with D tentatively TRBD2 (6 bases). The sequence came from a girl aged 5-17 years with multiple sclerosis. Sequences were obtained from blood. The CDR3 reads CASSSRPPAGNTDTQYF. CDR3 bases: TGTGCCAGCAGCTCCCGACCTCCCGCGGGGAACACAGATACGCAGTATTTT.